This T cell receptor (beta chain) was recovered during a study of T-cell memory formation after mild COVID-19. In the study overall: TCR clusters showed largely donor specificity.

Study findings and constraints: Some SARS-CoV-2-responding clones were already detected in memory before infection. CD4+ contracting clones were found mainly in CM and EM, and CD8+ ones in EMRA.

Germline values: CDR1 SEHNR, CDR2 FQNEAQ (reference sequence). J gave up 7 bases and V 5 bases, and 11 bases lay outside the gene matches. The length of the CDR3 is 15 residues. TCRdb itself ran the 5' RACE reads through MiXCR, one entry per CDR3 protein. The repertoire has roughly 350,000 distinct CDR3 sequences, about 21% of them found once; the top ten carry about 12%. To note about this clonotype: Its antigen is unknown.

The sequencing sample was made of PBMCs or a T cell subset sorted from them (not recorded which). The chain combines TRBV7-9 with TRBJ1-2; 9 nucleotides match TRBD1. The sequence derives from an adult woman who had mild COVID-19 (a few samples of this study predate the infection). Cell type and time point are not known. CDR3 nucleotide sequence: TGTGCCAGCAGCGGCGGACAGGGGATGGTGGGTGGCTACACCTTC. This translates into CASSGGQGMVGGYTF. The full variable domain, in which reference TRBV7-9 and TRBJ1-2 provide the parts outside the CDR3, is DTGVSQNPRHKITKRGQNVTFRCDPISEHNRLYWYRQTLGQGPEFLTYFQNEAQLEKSRLLSDRFSAERPKGSFSTLEIQRTEQGDSAMYLCASSGGQGMVGGYTFGSGTRLTVV.